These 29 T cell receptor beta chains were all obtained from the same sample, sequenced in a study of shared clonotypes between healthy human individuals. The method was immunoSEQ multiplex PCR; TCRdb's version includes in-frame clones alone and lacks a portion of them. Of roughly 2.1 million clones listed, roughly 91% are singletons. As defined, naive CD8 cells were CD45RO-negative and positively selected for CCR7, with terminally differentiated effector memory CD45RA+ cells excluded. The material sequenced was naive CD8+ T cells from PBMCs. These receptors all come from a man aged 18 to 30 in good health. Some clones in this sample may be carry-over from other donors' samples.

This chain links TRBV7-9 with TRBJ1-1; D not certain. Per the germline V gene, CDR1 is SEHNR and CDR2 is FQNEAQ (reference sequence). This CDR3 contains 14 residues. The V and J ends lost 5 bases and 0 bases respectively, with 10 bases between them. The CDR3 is CASSPYGLNTEAFF. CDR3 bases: TGTGCCAGCAGCCCGTACGGGTTGAACACTGAAGCTTTCTTT.

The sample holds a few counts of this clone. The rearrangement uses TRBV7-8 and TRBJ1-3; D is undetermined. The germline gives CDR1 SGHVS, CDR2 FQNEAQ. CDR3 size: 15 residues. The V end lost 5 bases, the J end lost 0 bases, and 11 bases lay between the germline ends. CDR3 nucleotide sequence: TGTGCCAGCAGCCCCAGCGGACCCTCTGGAAACACCATATATTTT. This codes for CASSPSGPSGNTIYF.

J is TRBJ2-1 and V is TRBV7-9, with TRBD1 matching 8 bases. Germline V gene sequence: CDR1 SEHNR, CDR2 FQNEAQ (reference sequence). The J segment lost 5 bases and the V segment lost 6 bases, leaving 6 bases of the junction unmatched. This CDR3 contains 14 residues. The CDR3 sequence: CASRAGTGDNEQFF. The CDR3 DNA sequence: TGTGCCAGCAGGGCTGGGACAGGAGACAATGAGCAGTTCTTC.

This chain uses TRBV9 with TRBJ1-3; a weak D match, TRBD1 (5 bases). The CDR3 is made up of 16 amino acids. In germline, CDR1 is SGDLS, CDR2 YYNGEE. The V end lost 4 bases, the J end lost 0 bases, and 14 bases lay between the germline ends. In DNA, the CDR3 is TGTGCCAGCAGCCCGAGTCGGGGGTTCTCTGGAAACACCATATATTTT. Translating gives CASSPSRGFSGNTIYF. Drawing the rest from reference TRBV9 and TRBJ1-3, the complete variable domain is DSGVTQTPKHLITATGQRVTLRCSPRSGDLSVYWYQQSLDQGLQFLIQYYNGEERAKGNILERFSAQQFPDLHSELNLSSLELGDSALYFCASSPSRGFSGNTIYFGEGSWLTVV.

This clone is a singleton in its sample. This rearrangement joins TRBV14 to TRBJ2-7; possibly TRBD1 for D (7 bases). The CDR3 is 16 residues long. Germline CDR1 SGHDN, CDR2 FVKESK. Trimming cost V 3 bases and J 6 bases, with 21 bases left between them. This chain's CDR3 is CASSHLDRRDVCEQYF. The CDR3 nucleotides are TGTGCCAGCAGCCACTTGGACAGGCGGGACGTATGCGAGCAGTACTTC.

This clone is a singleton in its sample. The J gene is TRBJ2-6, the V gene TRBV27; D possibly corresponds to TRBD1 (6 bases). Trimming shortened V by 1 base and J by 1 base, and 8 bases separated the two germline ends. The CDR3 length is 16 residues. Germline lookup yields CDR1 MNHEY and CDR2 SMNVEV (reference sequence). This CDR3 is CASSLLGTSGANVLTF. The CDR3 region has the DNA TGTGCCAGCAGTTTATTGGGGACATCTGGGGCCAACGTCCTGACTTTC.

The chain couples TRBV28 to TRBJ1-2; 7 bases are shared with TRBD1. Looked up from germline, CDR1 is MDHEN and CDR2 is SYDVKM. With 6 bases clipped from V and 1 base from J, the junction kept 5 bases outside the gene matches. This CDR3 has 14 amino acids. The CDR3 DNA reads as TGTGCCAGCAGGGCGACAGGGTTTAACTATGGCTACACCTTC. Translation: CASRATGFNYGYTF.

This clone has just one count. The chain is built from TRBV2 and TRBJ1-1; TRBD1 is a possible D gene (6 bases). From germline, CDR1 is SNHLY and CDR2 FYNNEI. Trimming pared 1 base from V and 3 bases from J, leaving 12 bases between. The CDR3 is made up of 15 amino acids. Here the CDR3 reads CASSEGPGGYTEAFF. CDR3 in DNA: TGTGCCAGCAGTGAAGGTCCGGGGGGCTACACTGAAGCTTTCTTT.

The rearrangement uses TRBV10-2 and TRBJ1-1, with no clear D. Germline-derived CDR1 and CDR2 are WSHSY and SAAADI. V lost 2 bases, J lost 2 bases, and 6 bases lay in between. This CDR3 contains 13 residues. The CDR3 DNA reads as TGCGCCAGCAGTGAGGTCGGAAACACTGAAGCTTTCTTT. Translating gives CASSEVGNTEAFF.

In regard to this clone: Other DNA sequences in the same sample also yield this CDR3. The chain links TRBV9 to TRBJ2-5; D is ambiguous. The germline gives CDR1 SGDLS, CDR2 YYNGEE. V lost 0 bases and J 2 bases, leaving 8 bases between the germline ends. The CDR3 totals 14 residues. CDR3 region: CASSVGGVQETQYF. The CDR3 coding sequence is TGTGCCAGCAGCGTAGGTGGCGTACAAGAGACCCAGTACTTC.

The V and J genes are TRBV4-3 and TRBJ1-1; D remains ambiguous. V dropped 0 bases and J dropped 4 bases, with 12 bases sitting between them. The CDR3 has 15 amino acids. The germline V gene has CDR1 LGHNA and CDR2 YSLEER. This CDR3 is CASSQDYPTTTEAFF. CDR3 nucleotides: TGCGCCAGCAGCCAAGATTACCCCACAACCACTGAAGCTTTCTTT.

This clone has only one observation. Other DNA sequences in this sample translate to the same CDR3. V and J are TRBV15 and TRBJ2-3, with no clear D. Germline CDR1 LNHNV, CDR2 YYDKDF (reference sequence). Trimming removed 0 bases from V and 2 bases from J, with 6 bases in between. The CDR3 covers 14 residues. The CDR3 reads CATSREASTDTQYF. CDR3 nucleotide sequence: TGTGCCACCAGCAGAGAAGCTTCCACAGATACGCAGTATTTT. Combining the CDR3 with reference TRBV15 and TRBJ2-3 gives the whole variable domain DAMVIQNPRYQVTQFGKPVTLSCSQTLNHNVMYWYQQKSSQAPKLLFHYYDKDFNNEADTPDNFQSRRPNTSFCFLDIRSPGLGDTAMYLCATSREASTDTQYFGPGTRLTVL.

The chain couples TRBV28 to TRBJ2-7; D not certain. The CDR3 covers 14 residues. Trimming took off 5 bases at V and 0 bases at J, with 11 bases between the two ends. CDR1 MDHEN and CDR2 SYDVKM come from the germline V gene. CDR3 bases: TGTGCCAGCAGTACTCGACGGGTCTCCTACGAGCAGTACTTC. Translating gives CASSTRRVSYEQYF. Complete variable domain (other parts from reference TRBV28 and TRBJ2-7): DVKVTQSSRYLVKRTGEKVFLECVQDMDHENMFWYRQDPGLGLRLIYFSYDVKMKEKGDIPEGYSVSREKKERFSLILESASTNQTSMYLCASSTRRVSYEQYFGPGTRLTVT.

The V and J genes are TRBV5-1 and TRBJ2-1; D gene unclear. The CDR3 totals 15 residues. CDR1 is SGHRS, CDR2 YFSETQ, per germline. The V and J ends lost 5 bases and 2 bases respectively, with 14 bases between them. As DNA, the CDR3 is TGCGCCAGCAGAGTGATGGCGGCCACCTACAATGAGCAGTTCTTC. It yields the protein CASRVMAATYNEQFF. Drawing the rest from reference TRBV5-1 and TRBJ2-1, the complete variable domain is KAGVTQTPRYLIKTRGQQVTLSCSPISGHRSVSWYQQTPGQGLQFLFEYFSETQRNKGNFPGRFSGRQFSNSRSEMNVSTLELGDSALYLCASRVMAATYNEQFFGPGTRLTVL.

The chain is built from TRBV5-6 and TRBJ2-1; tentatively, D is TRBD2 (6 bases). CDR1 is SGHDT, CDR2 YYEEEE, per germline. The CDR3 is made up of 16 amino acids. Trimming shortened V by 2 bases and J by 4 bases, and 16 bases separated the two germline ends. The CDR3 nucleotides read TGTGCCAGCAGCTTCTCCCCCGGGAGTTATTACAATGAGCAGTTCTTC. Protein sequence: CASSFSPGSYYNEQFF.

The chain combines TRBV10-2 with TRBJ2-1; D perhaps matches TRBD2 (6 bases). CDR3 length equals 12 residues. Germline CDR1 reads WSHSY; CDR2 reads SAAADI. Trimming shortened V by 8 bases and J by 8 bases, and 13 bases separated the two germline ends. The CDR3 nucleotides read TGCGCCAGCGGCGGAGGGTCCCATGAGCAGTTCTTC. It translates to CASGGGSHEQFF.

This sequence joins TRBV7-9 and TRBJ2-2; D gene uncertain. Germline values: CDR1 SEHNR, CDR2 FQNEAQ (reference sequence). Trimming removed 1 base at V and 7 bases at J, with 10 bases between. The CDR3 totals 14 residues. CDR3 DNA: TGTGCCAGCAGCTTAGTTGACAAATTCGGGGAGCTGTTTTTT. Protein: CASSLVDKFGELFF.

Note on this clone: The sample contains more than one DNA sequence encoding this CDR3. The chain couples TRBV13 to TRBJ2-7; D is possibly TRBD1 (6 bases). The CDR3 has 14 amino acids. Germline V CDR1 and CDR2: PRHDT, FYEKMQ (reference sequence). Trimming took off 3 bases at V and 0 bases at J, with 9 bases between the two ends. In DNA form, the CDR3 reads TGTGCCAGCAGCTTGGGACATAGCTCCTACGAGCAGTACTTC. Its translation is CASSLGHSSYEQYF.

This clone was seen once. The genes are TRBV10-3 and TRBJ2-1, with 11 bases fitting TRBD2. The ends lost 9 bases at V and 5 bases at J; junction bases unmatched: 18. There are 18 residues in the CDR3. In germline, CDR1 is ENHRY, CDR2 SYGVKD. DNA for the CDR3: TGTGCCATAGGGACTAGCGGAAAGGGGGAGGTTTTGGACAATGAGCAGTTCTTC. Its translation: CAIGTSGKGEVLDNEQFF.

CDR3 DNA: TGCGCCAGCAGCTTGACACGGGCCATCGAACCCAACTACGAGCAGTACTTC. Translated, it gives CASSLTRAIEPNYEQYF. The chain joins TRBV5-1 to TRBJ2-7; D unresolved. This CDR3 region has 17 residues. V was trimmed by 1 base and J by 3 bases, leaving 20 bases between them. Germline V gene sequence: CDR1 SGHRS, CDR2 YFSETQ.

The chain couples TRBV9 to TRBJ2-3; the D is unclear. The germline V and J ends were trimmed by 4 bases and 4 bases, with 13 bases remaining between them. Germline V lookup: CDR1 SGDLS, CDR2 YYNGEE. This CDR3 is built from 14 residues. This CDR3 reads CASSLIRGADTQYF. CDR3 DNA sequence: TGTGCCAGCAGCCTGATACGAGGCGCAGATACGCAGTATTTT.

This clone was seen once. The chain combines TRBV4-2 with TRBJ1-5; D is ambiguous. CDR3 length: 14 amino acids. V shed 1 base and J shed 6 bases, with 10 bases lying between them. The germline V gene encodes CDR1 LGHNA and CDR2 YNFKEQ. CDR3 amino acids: CASSQGRMGQPQHF. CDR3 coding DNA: TGTGCCAGCAGCCAAGGCAGAATGGGTCAGCCCCAGCATTTT.

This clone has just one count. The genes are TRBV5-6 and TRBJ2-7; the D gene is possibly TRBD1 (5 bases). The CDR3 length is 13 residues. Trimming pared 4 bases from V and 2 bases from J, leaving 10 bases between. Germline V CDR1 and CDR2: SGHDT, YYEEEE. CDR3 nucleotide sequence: TGTGCCAGCAGCGGACGACAGACCTACGAGCAGTACTTC. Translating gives CASSGRQTYEQYF.

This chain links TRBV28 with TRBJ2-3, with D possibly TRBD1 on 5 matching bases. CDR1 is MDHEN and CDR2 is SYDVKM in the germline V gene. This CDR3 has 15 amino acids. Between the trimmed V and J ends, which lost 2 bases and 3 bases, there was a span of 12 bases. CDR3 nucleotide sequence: TGTGCCAGCAGTTTAAGTAGGGGTATGACAGATACGCAGTATTTT. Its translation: CASSLSRGMTDTQYF.

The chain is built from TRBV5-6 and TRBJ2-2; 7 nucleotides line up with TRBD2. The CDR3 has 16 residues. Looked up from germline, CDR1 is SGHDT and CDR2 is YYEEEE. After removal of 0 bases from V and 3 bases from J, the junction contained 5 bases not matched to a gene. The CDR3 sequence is CASSLGLREHTGELFF. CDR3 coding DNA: TGTGCCAGCAGCTTGGGTCTGCGGGAGCACACCGGGGAGCTGTTTTTT.

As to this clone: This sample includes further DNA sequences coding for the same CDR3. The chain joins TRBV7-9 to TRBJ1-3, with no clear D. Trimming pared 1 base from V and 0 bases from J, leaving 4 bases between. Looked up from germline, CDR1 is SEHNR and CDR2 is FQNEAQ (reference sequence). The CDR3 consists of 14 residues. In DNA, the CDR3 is TGTGCCAGCAGCTTAGGGCCCTCTGGAAACACCATATATTTT. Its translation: CASSLGPSGNTIYF.

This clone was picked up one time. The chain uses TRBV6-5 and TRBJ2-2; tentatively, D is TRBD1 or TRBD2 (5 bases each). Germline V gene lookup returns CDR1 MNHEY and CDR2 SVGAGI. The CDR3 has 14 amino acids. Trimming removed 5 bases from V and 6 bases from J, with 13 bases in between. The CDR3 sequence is CASSQGPSAGELFF. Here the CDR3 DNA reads TGTGCCAGCAGTCAGGGACCGAGCGCCGGGGAGCTGTTTTTT.

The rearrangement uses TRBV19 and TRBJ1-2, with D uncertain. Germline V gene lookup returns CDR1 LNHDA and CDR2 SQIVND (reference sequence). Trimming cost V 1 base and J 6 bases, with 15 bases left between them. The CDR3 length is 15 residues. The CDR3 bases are TGTGCCAGTAGTATAGGTGGGCCTTTAAGGGATGGCTACACCTTC. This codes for CASSIGGPLRDGYTF.

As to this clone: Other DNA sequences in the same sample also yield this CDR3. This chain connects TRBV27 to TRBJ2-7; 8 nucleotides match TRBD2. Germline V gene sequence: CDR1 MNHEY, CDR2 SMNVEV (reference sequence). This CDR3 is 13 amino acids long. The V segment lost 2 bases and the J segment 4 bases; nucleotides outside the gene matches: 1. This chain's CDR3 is CASSLTSGYEQYF. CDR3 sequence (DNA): TGTGCCAGCAGTTTAACTAGCGGATACGAGCAGTACTTC.